This TCR beta chain was observed in a study of cytomegalovirus exposure and HLA in healthy donors. Points from the study as a whole: Near-uniform donor sequencing depth was presumed by presence/absence analyses.

This clone has only a few counts. The antigen remains undetermined. PCR primers comprised 60 Vbeta and 13 Jbeta primers. The assay was immunoSEQ multiplex PCR, and TCRdb's table has in-frame clones only and misses some. The table includes more than 110,000 clones, more than 8% detected once. The CDR3 length is 13 residues. CDR1 is WSHSY and CDR2 is SAAADI in the germline V gene. V was shortened by 8 bases and J by 1 base, with 11 bases between the two germline ends. This rearrangement joins TRBV10-2 to TRBJ1-1; D might be TRBD1 (6 bases). The receptor comes from a man aged 45-60 years in good health and CMV-seronegative. Sequencing was done on a sample of PBMCs. The CDR3 is CASSDRKNTEAFF. The CDR3 DNA reads as TGCGCCAGCTCGGACAGAAAGAACACTGAAGCTTTCTTT.